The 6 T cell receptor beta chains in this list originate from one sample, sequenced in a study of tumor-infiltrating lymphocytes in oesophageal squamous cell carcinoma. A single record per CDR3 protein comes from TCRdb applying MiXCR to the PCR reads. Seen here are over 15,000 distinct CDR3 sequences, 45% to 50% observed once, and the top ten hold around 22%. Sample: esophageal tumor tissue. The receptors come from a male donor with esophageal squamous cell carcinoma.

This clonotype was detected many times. The CDR3 reads CASSELLADTGELFF. For the CDR3, the DNA is TGTGCCAGCAGTGAACTCCTAGCCGACACCGGGGAGCTGTTTTTT. The V call is TRBV2, the J call TRBJ2-2, with a possible D match to TRBD2 (5 bases). V lost 2 bases to trimming and J lost 3 bases, with 10 bases between them. The germline gives CDR1 SNHLY, CDR2 FYNNEI. The CDR3 consists of 15 residues.

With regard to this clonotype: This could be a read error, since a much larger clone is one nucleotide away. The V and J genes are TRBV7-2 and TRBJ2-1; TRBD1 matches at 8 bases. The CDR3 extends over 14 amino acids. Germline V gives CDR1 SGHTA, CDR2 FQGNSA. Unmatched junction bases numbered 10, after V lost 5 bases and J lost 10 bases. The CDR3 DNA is TGTGCCAGCAGCGCAAGACAGGGGATCGACGAGCAGTTCTTC. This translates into CASSARQGIDEQFF.

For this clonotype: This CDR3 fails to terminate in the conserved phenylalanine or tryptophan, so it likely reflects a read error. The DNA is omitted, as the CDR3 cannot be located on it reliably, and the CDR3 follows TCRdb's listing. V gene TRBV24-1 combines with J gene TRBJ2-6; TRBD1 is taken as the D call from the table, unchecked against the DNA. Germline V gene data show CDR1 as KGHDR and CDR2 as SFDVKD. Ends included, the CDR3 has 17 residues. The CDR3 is CATSDPGAAVYEQYFGA.

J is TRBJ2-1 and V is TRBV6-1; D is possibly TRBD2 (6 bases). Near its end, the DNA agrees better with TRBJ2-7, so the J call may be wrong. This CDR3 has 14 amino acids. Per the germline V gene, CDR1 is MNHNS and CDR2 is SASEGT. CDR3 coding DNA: TGTGCCAGCAGTGCCGCGGGACTTATCTACGAGCAGTACTTC. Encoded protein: CASSAAGLIYEQYF.

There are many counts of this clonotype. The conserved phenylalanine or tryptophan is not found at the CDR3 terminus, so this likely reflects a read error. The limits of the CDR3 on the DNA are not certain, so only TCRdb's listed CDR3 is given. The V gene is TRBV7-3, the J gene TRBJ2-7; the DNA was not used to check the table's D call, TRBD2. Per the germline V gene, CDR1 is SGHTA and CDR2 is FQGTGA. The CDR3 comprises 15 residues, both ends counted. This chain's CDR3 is CASSPDGNYGYTFGS.

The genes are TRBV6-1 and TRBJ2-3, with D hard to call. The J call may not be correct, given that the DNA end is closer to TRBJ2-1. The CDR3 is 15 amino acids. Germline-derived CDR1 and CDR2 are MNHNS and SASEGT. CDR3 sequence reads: CASSYDQYSRNEQFF. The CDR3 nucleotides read TGTGCCAGCAGTTACGACCAGTATAGCAGAAATGAGCAGTTCTTC.